This TCR beta chain was found in a study of cytomegalovirus exposure and HLA in healthy donors. A multiplex PCR was run with 60 Vbeta primers and 13 Jbeta primers. TCRdb's table, derived via immunoSEQ multiplex PCR, lists solely in-frame clones and lacks some. The sample contains approximately 150,000 clones, 70% to 85% of which appear only once. Germline-derived CDR1 and CDR2 are SGHDT and YYEEEE. The CDR3 is 15 amino acids. Trimming removed 7 bases from V and 0 bases from J, with 14 bases in between. Concerning this clone itself: Its antigen is still unknown.

Whole-study findings and limits: An analysis was carried out later, and it reportedly showed fewer N-insertions in an Asian-associated ancestry cluster than the roughly 700-donor mean. Later on, a genetic analysis was performed. It linked a missense variant in DCLRE1C with V- and J-gene trimming of TCR beta. Evidence from a later analysis indicated that most CMV-associated TCR beta chains looked HLA-restricted.

This sequence joins TRBV5-6 and TRBJ2-4; TRBD1 is a possible D gene (5 bases). The sequencing input was PBMCs. This sequence was found in a man between 25 and 39 years old in good health and CMV-seropositive. CDR3 sequence: CASGDSTLAKNIQYF. The DNA of the CDR3 is TGTGCCAGCGGCGACAGTACACTAGCCAAAAACATTCAGTACTTC. The full variable domain, with the rest looked up from reference TRBV5-6 and TRBJ2-4, is DAGVTQSPTHLIKTRGQQVTLRCSPKSGHDTVSWYQQALGQGPQFIFQYYEEEERQRGNFPDRFSGHQFPNYSSELNVNALLLGDSALYLCASGDSTLAKNIQYFGAGTRLSVL.